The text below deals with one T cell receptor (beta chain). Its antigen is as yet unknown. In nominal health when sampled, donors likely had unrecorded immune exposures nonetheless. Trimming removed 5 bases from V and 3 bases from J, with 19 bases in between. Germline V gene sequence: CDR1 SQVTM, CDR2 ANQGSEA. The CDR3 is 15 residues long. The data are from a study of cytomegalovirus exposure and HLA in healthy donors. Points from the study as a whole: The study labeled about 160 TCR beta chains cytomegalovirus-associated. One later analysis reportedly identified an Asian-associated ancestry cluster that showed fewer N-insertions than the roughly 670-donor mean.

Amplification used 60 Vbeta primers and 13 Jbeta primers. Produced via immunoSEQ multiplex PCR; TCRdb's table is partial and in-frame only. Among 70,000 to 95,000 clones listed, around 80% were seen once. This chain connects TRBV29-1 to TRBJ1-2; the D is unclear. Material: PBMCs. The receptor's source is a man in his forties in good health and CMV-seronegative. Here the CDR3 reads CSVYSHNANYYGYTF. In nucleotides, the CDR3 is TGCAGCGTTTATTCCCACAACGCAAATTACTATGGCTACACCTTC.